These 28 T cell receptor beta chains were all obtained from the same sample, sequenced in a study of blood T cell repertoires in COVID-19. Only in-frame clones appear in the TCRdb table, and some are missing; sequencing was by immunoSEQ multiplex PCR. The table lists roughly 160,000 clones, under 95% of them singletons, with roughly 2.3% in the top ten. The sample consisted of peripheral blood. The receptors here all came from a man younger than 30 with acute or convalescent COVID-19.

The rearrangement uses TRBV27 and TRBJ2-5, with a possible D match to TRBD1 (8 bases). The V and J ends lost 3 bases and 4 bases respectively, with 18 bases between them. Looked up from germline, CDR1 is MNHEY and CDR2 is SMNVEV (reference sequence). The CDR3 totals 16 residues. CDR3 sequence reads: CASSFDWTGRAETQYF. CDR3 sequence (DNA): TGTGCCAGCAGTTTTGACTGGACAGGGAGGGCAGAGACCCAGTACTTC.

The chain uses TRBV28 and TRBJ1-1, with TRBD1 as a possible D gene (5 bases). Trimming stripped 6 bases from V and 1 base from J, with 24 bases between. CDR3 length equals 18 residues. Germline V gene data show CDR1 as MDHEN and CDR2 as SYDVKM. The DNA of the CDR3 is TGTGCCAGCAGCTCACCACGTAGGCAGGGAACATGGAACACTGAAGCTTTCTTT. Protein product: CASSSPRRQGTWNTEAFF.

This clone has a single count. J is TRBJ1-1 and V is TRBV6-5, with D possibly matching TRBD1 (5 bases). Trimming removed 6 bases from V and 0 bases from J, with 14 bases in between. The CDR3 loop spans 15 amino acids. CDR1 is MNHEY, CDR2 SVGAGI, per germline. This CDR3 reads CASRKTDTMNTEAFF. The CDR3 coding sequence is TGTGCCAGCAGAAAGACAGATACCATGAACACTGAAGCTTTCTTT.

V usage is TRBV19 and J usage is TRBJ1-4; 7 bases fit TRBD1. The CDR3 is made up of 15 amino acids. Germline V gene data show CDR1 as LNHDA and CDR2 as SQIVND (reference sequence). Trimming cost V 7 bases and J 4 bases; bases outside gene matches: 9. The CDR3 region is CASNLYRGGNEKLFF. CDR3 in DNA: TGTGCCAGTAACCTCTACAGGGGTGGTAATGAAAAACTGTTTTTT.

The chain couples TRBV27 to TRBJ1-6, with D perhaps matching TRBD1 (6 bases). The V end was cut by 6 bases, the J end by 7 bases, with 13 bases between. Per germline, CDR1 MNHEY and CDR2 SMNVEV (reference sequence). The length of the CDR3 is 14 residues. CDR3 region: CASSPGTKNSPLHF. CDR3 nucleotides: TGTGCCAGCAGCCCCGGGACAAAAAATTCACCCCTCCACTTT.

This chain links TRBV3-1 (or the pseudogene TRBV3-2) with TRBJ1-1, with 7 bases fitting TRBD1. Germline CDR1 is LGHDT and CDR2 is YNNKEL (reference sequence). This CDR3 has 14 amino acids. With 0 bases clipped from V and 5 bases from J, the junction kept 3 bases outside the gene matches. This chain's CDR3 is CASSQEGRGTEAFF. CDR3 bases: TGTGCCAGCAGCCAAGAGGGCAGGGGGACTGAAGCTTTCTTT.

The chain recombines TRBV2 with TRBJ1-6; D not certain. V shed 0 bases and J shed 6 bases, with 9 bases lying between them. This CDR3 comprises 15 residues. Per the germline V gene, CDR1 is SNHLY and CDR2 is FYNNEI. Here the CDR3 DNA reads TGTGCCAGCAGTGAAGCGGAGGGATTTAATTCACCCCTCCACTTT. Its translation is CASSEAEGFNSPLHF.

This clone was observed a few times. The V gene is TRBV12-3 or TRBV12-4, the J gene TRBJ1-1; no reliable D call. The V gene lost 6 bases and the J gene lost 6 bases, with 8 bases spanning the gap. The CDR3 is 11 residues long. This CDR3 reads CASRSEAEAFF. CDR3 nucleotides: TGTGCCAGCAGGTCTGAGGCTGAAGCTTTCTTT.

The chain joins TRBV7-2 to TRBJ2-3, with TRBD2 matching 8 bases. The CDR3 loop spans 14 amino acids. Looked up from germline, CDR1 is SGHTA and CDR2 is FQGNSA. V lost 5 bases and J lost 6; bases outside the gene matches: 7. The CDR3 DNA is TGTGCCAGCAGCCCTAGCGGGTGGGGCGATACGCAGTATTTT. This codes for CASSPSGWGDTQYF. Complete variable domain (other parts from reference TRBV7-2 and TRBJ2-3): GAGVSQSPSNKVTEKGKDVELRCDPISGHTALYWYRQSLGQGLEFLIYFQGNSAPDKSGLPSDRFSAERTGGSVSTLTIQRTQQEDSAVYLCASSPSGWGDTQYFGPGTRLTVL.

This rearrangement joins TRBV7-8 to TRBJ2-1; 9 positions match TRBD2. The CDR3 is 20 residues long. Germline CDR1 is SGHVS and CDR2 is FQNEAQ. V shed 0 bases and J 5 bases; nucleotides not matched to a gene: 17. The CDR3 region is CASSLAPPSRLAVRNNEQFF. CDR3 DNA: TGTGCCAGCAGCTTAGCCCCGCCTAGTAGACTAGCGGTGCGGAACAATGAGCAGTTCTTC.

The V gene is TRBV6-5, the J gene TRBJ1-6; 10 bases fit TRBD1. In germline, CDR1 is MNHEY, CDR2 SVGAGI. The CDR3 extends over 15 amino acids. V lost 5 bases, J lost 9 bases, and 7 bases stayed unmatched. CDR3 residues: CASSPRTGGVSPLHF. In DNA form, the CDR3 reads TGTGCCAGCAGTCCTAGGACAGGGGGTGTTTCACCCCTCCACTTT.

This sequence joins TRBV6-5 and TRBJ1-1; 12 positions match TRBD1. CDR1 and CDR2 (germline): MNHEY, SVGAGI. The trim removed 7 bases at V and 7 bases at J, leaving 7 bases unmatched. The CDR3 sequence is 14 residues long. The CDR3 DNA is TGTGCCAGCAAGGGACAGGGGGCTGTGGGTGAAGCTTTCTTT. It yields the protein CASKGQGAVGEAFF.

The genes are TRBV6-5 and TRBJ1-6, with D maybe TRBD1 (6 bases). Germline-derived CDR1 and CDR2 are MNHEY and SVGAGI. This CDR3 is 13 amino acids long. With 7 bases removed from V and 7 bases from J, the gap between germline ends came to 11 bases. CDR3 DNA sequence: TGTGCCAGCATCGCAGGGGTCAATTCACCCCTCCACTTT. As protein: CASIAGVNSPLHF.

The V gene is TRBV7-6, the J gene TRBJ2-3; a weak D match, TRBD2 (6 bases). Trimming took 5 bases from V and 6 from J, leaving 18 bases between them. The CDR3 covers 15 residues. Germline V gene lookup returns CDR1 SGHVS and CDR2 FNYEAQ. The CDR3 is CASSPRDSTWDTQYF. In DNA form, the CDR3 reads TGTGCCAGCAGCCCGCGGGACTCCACGTGGGATACGCAGTATTTT.

The chain recombines TRBV19 with TRBJ1-3; D is uncertain. CDR1 is LNHDA and CDR2 is SQIVND in the germline V gene (reference sequence). The germline V and J ends were trimmed by 5 bases and 7 bases, with 12 bases remaining between them. This CDR3 has 13 amino acids. The CDR3 loop reads CASSPGLGNTIYF. In nucleotides, the CDR3 is TGTGCCAGTAGTCCCGGACTCGGGAACACCATATATTTT. The full variable domain, rest sourced from reference TRBV19 and TRBJ1-3, is DGGITQSPKYLFRKEGQNVTLSCEQNLNHDAMYWYRQDPGQGLRLIYYSQIVNDFQKGDIAEGYSVSREKKESFPLTVTSAQKNPTAFYLCASSPGLGNTIYFGEGSWLTVV.

V is TRBV30 and J is TRBJ2-7, with 8 bases identical to TRBD2. Germline V gene sequence: CDR1 GTSNPN, CDR2 SVGIG (reference sequence). With V trimmed by 0 bases and J by 1 base, 14 bases remained unmatched. The CDR3 loop spans 18 amino acids. The CDR3 nucleotides are TGTGCCTGGAGTGTATGGTCTGGCAAGCGGGGGACATCCTACGAGCAGTACTTC. It codes for CAWSVWSGKRGTSYEQYF. Variable domain in full (rest from reference TRBV30 and TRBJ2-7): SQTIHQWPATLVQPVGSPLSLECTVEGTSNPNLYWYRQAAGRGLQLLFYSVGIGQISSEVPQNLSASRPQDRQFILSSKKLLLSDSGFYLCAWSVWSGKRGTSYEQYFGPGTRLTVT.

This chain joins TRBV29-1 and TRBJ2-5; D is perhaps TRBD1 (6 bases). Germline V CDR1 and CDR2: SQVTM, ANQGSEA. The CDR3 has 13 residues. Trimming removed 7 bases at V and 1 base at J, with 13 bases between. The CDR3 here is CSAPGGSQETQYF. The DNA for the CDR3 is TGCAGCGCCCCTGGGGGCAGCCAAGAGACCCAGTACTTC.

The rearrangement joins TRBV20-1 to TRBJ1-2; D is perhaps TRBD1 (5 bases). The germline V gene encodes CDR1 DFQATT and CDR2 SNEGSKA (reference sequence). The length of the CDR3 is 15 residues. The V end was cut by 3 bases, the J end by 7 bases, with 21 bases between. This CDR3 reads CSASASGGGIFGYTF. CDR3 sequence (DNA): TGCAGTGCTAGTGCGTCGGGGGGAGGCATCTTTGGCTACACCTTC.

The chain is built from TRBV24-1 and TRBJ2-2; perhaps TRBD2 as D (6 bases). Trimming removed 5 bases at V and 3 bases at J, with 9 bases between. The CDR3 consists of 14 residues. Germline-derived CDR1 and CDR2 are KGHDR and SFDVKD. CDR3 DNA sequence: TGTGCCACCAGTGGCGGGATAGACACCGGGGAGCTGTTTTTT. This encodes CATSGGIDTGELFF.

J is TRBJ2-1 and V is TRBV5-8; TRBD2 agrees at 7 bases. The V gene end was trimmed by 4 bases and the J gene end by 9 bases; junction bases not matched to a gene: 13. CDR3 length: 15 residues. From germline, CDR1 is SGHTS and CDR2 YDEGEE. CDR3 sequence reads: CASSEAIRAGVEQFF. The CDR3 region has the DNA TGTGCCAGCAGCGAAGCTATTCGGGCGGGAGTTGAGCAGTTCTTC.

This chain uses TRBV19 with TRBJ1-1, with D possibly matching TRBD1 (6 bases). CDR1 and CDR2 from the germline V gene are LNHDA and SQIVND (reference sequence). The CDR3 is 12 amino acids. V was cut by 10 bases and J by 1 base, with 10 bases left in between. CDR3 residues: CAIQGRNTEAFF. The CDR3 bases are TGTGCCATACAGGGAAGGAACACTGAAGCTTTCTTT.

This chain joins TRBV5-4 and TRBJ2-7, with 8 bases matching TRBD1. J gave up 0 bases and V 3 bases, and 5 bases lay outside the gene matches. Germline V gene lookup returns CDR1 SGHNT and CDR2 YYREEE (reference sequence). CDR3 length equals 15 residues. The DNA of the CDR3 is TGTGCCAGCAGCTCCCGGACAGGGTTCTCCTACGAGCAGTACTTC. Translating gives CASSSRTGFSYEQYF.

The J gene is TRBJ1-5, the V gene TRBV13, with 7 bases fitting TRBD1. Trimming cost V 6 bases and J 5 bases; bases outside gene matches: 7. CDR3 length: 14 amino acids. Germline V gene sequence: CDR1 PRHDT, CDR2 FYEKMQ (reference sequence). This CDR3 is CASRLGTADQPQHF. In DNA, the CDR3 is TGTGCCAGCAGACTTGGGACAGCCGATCAGCCCCAGCATTTT.

V is TRBV7-2 and J is TRBJ2-7, with 12 bases identical to TRBD1. Germline trimming cut 7 bases from V and 6 bases from J; bases unmatched to any gene: 13. This CDR3 contains 16 residues. CDR1 and CDR2 (germline): SGHTA, FQGNSA. The CDR3 here is CASTLPGDRGRGEQYF. Written as DNA, the CDR3 is TGTGCCAGCACCCTTCCTGGGGACAGGGGGCGCGGCGAGCAGTACTTC.

V gene TRBV5-1 combines with J gene TRBJ2-3, with 8 bases identical to TRBD2. CDR3 length equals 15 residues. Germline CDR1 SGHRS, CDR2 YFSETQ. Trimming removed 1 base from V and 4 bases from J; junction bases left unmatched: 5. The CDR3 nucleotides are TGCGCCAGCAGCTTGAGGGGGACTAGTGCAGATACGCAGTATTTT. Translating it yields CASSLRGTSADTQYF.

The genes are TRBV6-5 and TRBJ1-2, with D perhaps matching TRBD1 (6 bases). Germline CDR1 reads MNHEY; CDR2 reads SVGAGI. The CDR3 is 13 residues long. Trimming cost V 5 bases and J 3 bases, with 10 bases left between them. For the CDR3, the DNA is TGTGCCAGCAGTCAGGGGACGGACTATGGCTACACCTTC. Encoded protein: CASSQGTDYGYTF.

The chain carries TRBV4-2 and TRBJ1-4; 8 nucleotides line up with TRBD1. Per germline, CDR1 LGHNA and CDR2 YNFKEQ. J gave up 7 bases and V 3 bases, and 7 bases lay outside the gene matches. The CDR3 covers 15 residues. This chain's CDR3 is CASSHPTGGGEKLFF. The CDR3 region has the DNA TGTGCCAGCAGCCATCCTACAGGGGGGGGTGAAAAACTGTTTTTT.

This rearrangement joins TRBV25-1 to TRBJ2-2; 11 bases agree with TRBD2. Germline assignment: CDR1 MGHDK and CDR2 SYGVNS. V was clipped by 6 bases and J by 7 bases; unmatched bases: 10. This CDR3 contains 16 residues. In DNA, the CDR3 is TGTGCCAGCAGGAGGCTAGCGGGAGGTTTGGACGGGGAGCTGTTTTTT. The encoded protein is CASRRLAGGLDGELFF. The whole variable domain, remainder taken from reference TRBV25-1 and TRBJ2-2, is EADIYQTPRYLVIGTGKKITLECSQTMGHDKMYWYQQDPGMELHLIHYSYGVNSTEKGDLSSESTVSRIRTEHFPLTLESARPSHTSQYLCASRRLAGGLDGELFFGEGSRLTVL.